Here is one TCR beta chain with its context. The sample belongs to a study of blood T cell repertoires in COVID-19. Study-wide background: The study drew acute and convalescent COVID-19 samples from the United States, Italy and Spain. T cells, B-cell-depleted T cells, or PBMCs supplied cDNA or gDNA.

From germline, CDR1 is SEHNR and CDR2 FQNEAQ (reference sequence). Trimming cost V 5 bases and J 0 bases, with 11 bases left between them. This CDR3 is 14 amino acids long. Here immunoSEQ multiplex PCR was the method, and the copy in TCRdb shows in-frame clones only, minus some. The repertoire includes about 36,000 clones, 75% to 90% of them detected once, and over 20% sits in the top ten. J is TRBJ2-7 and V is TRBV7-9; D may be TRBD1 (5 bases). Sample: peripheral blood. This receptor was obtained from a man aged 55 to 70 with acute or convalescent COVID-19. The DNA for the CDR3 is TGTGCCAGCAGCCCAGGGATTAGCTCCTACGAGCAGTACGTC. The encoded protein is CASSPGISSYEQYV.